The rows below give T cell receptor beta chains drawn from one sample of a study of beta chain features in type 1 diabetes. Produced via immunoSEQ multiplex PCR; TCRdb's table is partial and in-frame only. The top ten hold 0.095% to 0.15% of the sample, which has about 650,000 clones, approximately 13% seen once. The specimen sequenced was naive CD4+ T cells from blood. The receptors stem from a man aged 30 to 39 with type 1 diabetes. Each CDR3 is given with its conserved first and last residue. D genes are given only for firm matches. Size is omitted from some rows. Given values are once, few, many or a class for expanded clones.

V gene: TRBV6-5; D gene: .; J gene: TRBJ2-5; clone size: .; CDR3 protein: CASSYSNRLKTQYF; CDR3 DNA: TGTGCCAGCAGTTACTCGAATCGGCTGAAGACCCAGTACTTC
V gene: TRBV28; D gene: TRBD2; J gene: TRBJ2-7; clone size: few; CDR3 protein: CASRIAGGTYEQYF; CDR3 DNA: TGTGCCAGCAGAATAGCGGGGGGAACCTACGAGCAGTACTTC
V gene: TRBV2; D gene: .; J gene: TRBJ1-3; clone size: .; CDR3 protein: CASSEVAAGNTIYF; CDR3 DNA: TGTGCCAGCAGTGAAGTGGCCGCTGGAAACACCATATATTTT
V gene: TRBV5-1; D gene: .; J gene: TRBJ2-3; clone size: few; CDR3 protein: CASSLVVQPTDTQYF; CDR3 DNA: TGCGCCAGCAGCTTGGTAGTCCAACCCACAGATACGCAGTATTTT
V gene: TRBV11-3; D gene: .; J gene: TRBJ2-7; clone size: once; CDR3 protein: CASSLQATYEQYF; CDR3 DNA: TGTGCCAGCAGCTTACAGGCCACCTACGAGCAGTACTTC
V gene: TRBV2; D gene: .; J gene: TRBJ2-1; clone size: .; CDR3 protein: CASSPPGYSGPYNEQFF; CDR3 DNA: TGTGCCAGCAGCCCTCCCGGGTACAGCGGCCCCTACAATGAGCAGTTCTTC
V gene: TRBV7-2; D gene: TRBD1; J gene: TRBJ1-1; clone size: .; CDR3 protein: CASSYLQGAGTEAFF; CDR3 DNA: TGTGCCAGCAGCTACCTACAGGGGGCTGGGACTGAAGCTTTCTTT
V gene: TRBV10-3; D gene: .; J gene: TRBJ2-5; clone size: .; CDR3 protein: CAISGTTAQETQYF; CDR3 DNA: TGTGCCATCAGTGGGACGACAGCCCAAGAGACCCAGTACTTC
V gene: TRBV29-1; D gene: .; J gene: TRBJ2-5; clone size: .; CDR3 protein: CSVLGPQGRRETQYF; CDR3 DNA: TGCAGCGTTTTGGGGCCCCAGGGTCGGAGGGAGACCCAGTACTTC
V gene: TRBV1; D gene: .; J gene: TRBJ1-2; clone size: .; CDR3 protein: CTSSHGGPGYTF; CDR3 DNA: TGCACCAGCAGCCACGGGGGGCCCGGCTACACCTTC
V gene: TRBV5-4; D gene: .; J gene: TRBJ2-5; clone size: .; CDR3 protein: CASSLAGLAETQYF; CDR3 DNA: TGTGCCAGCAGCTTGGCAGGGCTAGCGGAGACCCAGTACTTC
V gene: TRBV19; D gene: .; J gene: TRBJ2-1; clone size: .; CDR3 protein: CASSPRDFLNEQFF; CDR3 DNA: TGTGCCAGTAGTCCGCGGGACTTCCTAAATGAGCAGTTCTTC
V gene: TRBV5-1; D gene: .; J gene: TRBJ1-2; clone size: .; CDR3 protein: CASSEAGATNYGYTF; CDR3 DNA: TGCGCCAGCAGCGAGGCAGGGGCGACTAACTATGGCTACACCTTC
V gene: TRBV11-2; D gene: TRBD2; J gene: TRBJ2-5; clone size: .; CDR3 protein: CASSLTSGVVGTQYF; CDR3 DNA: TGTGCCAGCAGCTTGACTAGCGGGGTGGTGGGGACCCAGTACTTC
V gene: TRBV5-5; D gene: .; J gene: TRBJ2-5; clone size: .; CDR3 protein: CASSSYQGQETQYF; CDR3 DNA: TGTGCCAGCAGTTCTTACCAGGGGCAAGAGACCCAGTACTTC
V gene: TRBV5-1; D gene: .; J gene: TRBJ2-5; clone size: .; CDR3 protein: CASSLEQGRETQYF; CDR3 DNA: TGCGCCAGCAGCTTGGAACAGGGCCGAGAGACCCAGTACTTC
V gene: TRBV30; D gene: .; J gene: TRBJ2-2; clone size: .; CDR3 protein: CAWTGQQNTGELFF; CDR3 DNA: TGTGCCTGGACGGGACAACAGAACACCGGGGAGCTGTTTTTT
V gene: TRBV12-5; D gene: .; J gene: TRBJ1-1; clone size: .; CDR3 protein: CASGLGMNTEAFF; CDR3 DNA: TGTGCTAGTGGTTTGGGAATGAACACTGAAGCTTTCTTT
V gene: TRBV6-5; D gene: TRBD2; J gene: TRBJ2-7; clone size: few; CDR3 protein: CASSSLGAGGHEQYF; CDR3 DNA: TGTGCCAGCAGTTCCCTCGGGGCGGGGGGCCACGAGCAGTACTTC
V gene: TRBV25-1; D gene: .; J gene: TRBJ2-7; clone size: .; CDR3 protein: CASSATGPYEQYF; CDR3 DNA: TGTGCCAGCAGTGCGACAGGTCCTTACGAGCAGTACTTC
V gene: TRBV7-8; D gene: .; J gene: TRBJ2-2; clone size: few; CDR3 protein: CASSLGQLTGELFF; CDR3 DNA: TGTGCCAGCAGCTTAGGTCAACTCACCGGGGAGCTGTTTTTT
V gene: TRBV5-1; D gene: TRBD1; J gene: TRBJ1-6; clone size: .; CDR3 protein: CASSSEGAGNSPLHF; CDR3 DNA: TGCGCCAGCAGCTCGGAGGGGGCTGGTAATTCACCCCTCCACTTT
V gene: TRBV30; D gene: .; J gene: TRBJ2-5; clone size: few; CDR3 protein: CAWSPSGQETQYF; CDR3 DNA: TGTGCCTGGAGTCCCAGCGGTCAAGAGACCCAGTACTTC
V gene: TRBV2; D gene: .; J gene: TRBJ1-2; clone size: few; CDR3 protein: CASSLLPGIYGYTF; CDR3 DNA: TGTGCCAGCAGTTTGCTACCAGGAATCTATGGCTACACCTTC
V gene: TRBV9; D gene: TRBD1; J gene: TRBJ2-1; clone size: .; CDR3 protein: CASSATGTGSYNEQFF; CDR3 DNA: TGTGCCAGCAGCGCAACCGGGACAGGCTCCTACAATGAGCAGTTCTTC
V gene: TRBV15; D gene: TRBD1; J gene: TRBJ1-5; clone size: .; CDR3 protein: CATSSNLGTGHQPQHF; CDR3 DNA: TGTGCCACCAGCAGTAACTTGGGGACAGGGCATCAGCCCCAGCATTTT
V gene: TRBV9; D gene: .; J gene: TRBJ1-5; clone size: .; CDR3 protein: CASSAHEGDNNQPQHF; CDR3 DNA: TGTGCCAGCAGCGCCCATGAGGGGGACAACAATCAGCCCCAGCATTTT
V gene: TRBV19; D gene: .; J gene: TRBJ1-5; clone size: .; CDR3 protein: CASSPDGQSRNQPQHF; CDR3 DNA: TGTGCCAGTAGTCCCGACGGACAATCTAGGAATCAGCCCCAGCATTTT
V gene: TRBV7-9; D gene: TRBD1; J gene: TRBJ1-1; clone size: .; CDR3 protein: CASSLQGAIAEAFF; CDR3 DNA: TGTGCCAGCAGCTTACAGGGGGCAATAGCTGAAGCTTTCTTT
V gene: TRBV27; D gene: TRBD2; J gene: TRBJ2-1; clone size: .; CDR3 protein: CASGFTSGGAVNEQFF; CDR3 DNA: TGTGCCAGCGGGTTTACTAGCGGGGGGGCCGTCAATGAGCAGTTCTTC